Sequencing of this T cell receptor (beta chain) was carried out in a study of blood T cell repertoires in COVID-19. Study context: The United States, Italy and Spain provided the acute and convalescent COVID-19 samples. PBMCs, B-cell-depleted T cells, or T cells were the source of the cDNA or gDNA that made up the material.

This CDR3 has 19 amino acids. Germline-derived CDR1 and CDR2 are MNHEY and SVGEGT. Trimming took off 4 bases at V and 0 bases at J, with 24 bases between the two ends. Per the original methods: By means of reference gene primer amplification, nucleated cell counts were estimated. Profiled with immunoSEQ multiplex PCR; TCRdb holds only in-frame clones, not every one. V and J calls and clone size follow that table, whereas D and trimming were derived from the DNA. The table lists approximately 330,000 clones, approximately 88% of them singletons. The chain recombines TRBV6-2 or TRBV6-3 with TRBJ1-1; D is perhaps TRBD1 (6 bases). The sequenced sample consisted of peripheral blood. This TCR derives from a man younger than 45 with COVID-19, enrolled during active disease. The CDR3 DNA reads TGTGCCAGCAGTTGGGAACAGGGCCATATACTGTTCATGAACACTGAAGCTTTCTTT. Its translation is CASSWEQGHILFMNTEAFF.